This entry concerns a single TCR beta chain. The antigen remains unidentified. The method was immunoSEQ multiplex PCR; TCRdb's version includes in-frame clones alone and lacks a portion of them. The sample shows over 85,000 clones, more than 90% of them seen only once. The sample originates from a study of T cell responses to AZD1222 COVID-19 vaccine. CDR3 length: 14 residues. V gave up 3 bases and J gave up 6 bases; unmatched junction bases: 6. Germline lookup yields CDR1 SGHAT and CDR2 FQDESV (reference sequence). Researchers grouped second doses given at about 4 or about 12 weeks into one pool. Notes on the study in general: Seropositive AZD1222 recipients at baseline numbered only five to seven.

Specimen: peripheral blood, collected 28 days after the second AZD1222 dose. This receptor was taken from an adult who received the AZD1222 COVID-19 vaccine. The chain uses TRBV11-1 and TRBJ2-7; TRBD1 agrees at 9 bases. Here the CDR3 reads CASSLGTGYAEQYF. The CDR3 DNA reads TGTGCCAGCAGCTTGGGGACAGGGTATGCCGAGCAGTACTTC.